What follows describes a single TCR beta chain. Everyone who took part was roughly 18 to 89 years old, and they came from roughly 25 US areas. Clinical history reported by participants formed the basis on which cohorts were assigned. Clones were sequenced by immunoSEQ multiplex PCR, and TCRdb holds only the in-frame ones, with some missing. The sample shows 200,000 to 250,000 clones, around nine tenths of them seen only once. The data derive from a study of blood T cell repertoires in COVID-19. In the study overall: The United States, Italy and Spain were the sources of the acute and convalescent COVID-19 samples. The cDNA or gDNA used as material had been derived from T cells, B-cell-depleted T cells, or PBMCs.

The V gene's germline CDR1 is GTSNPN and CDR2 SVGIG (reference sequence). This CDR3 has 14 residues. The ends were cut back, 0 bases at V and 6 bases at J, with 14 bases in the middle. Sequenced material: PBMCs or T cells enriched from blood (not recorded which). The receptor's source is a woman in her twenties or thirties who had been exposed to COVID-19. This sequence joins TRBV30 and TRBJ1-1, with a weak D call TRBD1 (5 bases). CDR3 nucleotide sequence: TGTGCCTGGAGTGTAGGCAGGGTTTTCGCTGAAGCTTTCTTT. It is translated as CAWSVGRVFAEAFF. The whole variable domain, filled in from reference TRBV30 and TRBJ1-1, reads SQTIHQWPATLVQPVGSPLSLECTVEGTSNPNLYWYRQAAGRGLQLLFYSVGIGQISSEVPQNLSASRPQDRQFILSSKKLLLSDSGFYLCAWSVGRVFAEAFFGQGTRLTVV.